This T cell receptor (beta chain) was sequenced during a study of metastatic and nonmetastatic thyroid tumors. Overall study context: The comparison covered peripheral blood and tumor or nodule tissue in malignant and benign thyroid patients. Overall study findings and caveats: In both blood and tumor samples, TCR beta diversity was reported significantly higher for malignant than benign nodules.

This clone was counted between two and nine times. Its antigen is as yet unknown. V was clipped by 7 bases and J by 7 bases, with 17 bases between them. The CDR3 runs to 15 residues. Per the authors' pipeline: What underpinned the distant-metastasis classifier for papillary thyroid cancer was the set of CDR3 differences across clinicopathological groups. TCRdb re-called the PCR reads with MiXCR. These V and J calls originate from TCRdb's pipeline instead of the authors' own analysis. The table shows some 60,000 clones, with 25% to 35% occurring only once. All patients reached thyroid surgery having received no treatment beforehand.

The chain uses TRBV12-3 or TRBV12-4 and TRBJ1-6; tentatively, D is TRBD1 (6 bases). The receptor comes from a female donor with papillary thyroid cancer or a benign thyroid nodule (not recorded which). Some clones in this sample may be carry-over from other donors' samples. The specimen sequenced was blood. This chain's CDR3 is CASTYGGQSNSPLHF. The CDR3 DNA is TGTGCCAGCACCTACGGGGGACAATCGAATTCACCCCTCCACTTT.